This T cell receptor (beta chain) appears in the sequencing data of a study of blood T cells in healthy people across ages (dated by TCRdb to about 2015). For the wider study: In model experiments, roughly one uniquely barcoded TCR beta cDNA molecule per two T cells was captured by template switching. Age-related changes in TCR beta repertoire diversity were measured in the study by deep sequencing normalized with unique cDNA molecular identifiers. Donors were grouped into four age groups: young (average 16 years), middle-aged (39), aged (around 60) and long-lived (about 90). To avoid experimental bias, donors of different ages were randomly spread across the sequencing lanes. Using the same blood draw, the study looked at two additional independent replicas of 1 million unique cDNA reads for two donors, one aged 18 to 30 and the other aged 80 or older.

The V and J ends are trimmed by 5 bases and 6 bases, leaving 16 bases between them. CDR1 is given as SGHTA and CDR2 as FQGNSA, both from the germline V gene. Inclusive of the bounding cysteine and phenylalanine, the CDR3 is 14 residues long. Solely the CDR3 DNA is kept, with 42 bases framed from the first base. Comments on this clonotype: Its antigen remains undetermined. No base quality information exists; no much larger clone differs at one position.

Library prep was done by 5' RACE. Reads for this sample came from an Illumina HiSeq 2500. A second roughly 6 to 11 cycle PCR used a sample-barcoded 5' primer and a J-beta primer mix. A unique molecular identifier was introduced onto each TCR beta cDNA molecule by a template-switch 5' adaptor carrying 12 random nucleotides. Each sample yielded at least 3 million CDR3-containing paired-end reads. All of the RNA was converted into first-strand cDNA using the Mint cDNA synthesis kit, with a TRBC-specific oligonucleotide serving as the primer. Following uracil-DNA glycosylase treatment, a first 18-cycle PCR with universal primers M1SS and BC2_uni_R was performed on all cDNA. As for the original processing: Normalization of each sample was performed by random selection of 1 million high-quality reads, each carrying a distinct molecular identifier. Instead of being binned into consensus sequences, reads that shared molecular identifiers were thrown out. MiTCR, with a Q25 quality threshold and the strictest error-elimination algorithm, was used for CDR3 identification, clonotype clustering and error correction. Lower-bound total TCR beta diversity was estimated with a nonparametric unseen species model using Euler transformation. In-frame beta chains were kept once TCRdb had trimmed the public reads at Q25 with fastp and called clones with MiXCR. Rows matching on CDR3 protein sequence are summarized as one entry with the most common DNA and genes. None of the V and J calls come from the authors' own analysis; TCRdb made them. This sample is represented by about 760,000 distinct CDR3 sequences; approximately 53% of them were singletons. 20% to 30% of the sample comes from the top ten.

Systemically healthy Caucasian individuals from Russia, 39 in total and aged roughly 6 to 100 years, were included as donors. Approximately 9.3 milliliters of peripheral blood were drawn from each donor into EDTA-treated Vacutainer tubes. Ficoll-Paque density-gradient centrifugation was used to isolate PBMCs, with at least 7 million obtained per sample. Total RNA was extracted from PBMCs with Trizol reagent, with at least 6 micrograms obtained per sample. For every donor, an aliquot of PBMCs went through flow cytometry to measure the percentages of naive CD45RAhigh/CD27high T cells. Broader findings and caveats from the paper: Estimates of total diversity from one million sequenced T cells were regarded as lower bounds and underestimates. A strong correlation was found between observed TCR beta diversity and the percentage of naive T cells measured by flow cytometry. Donor CMV infection status was unknown, potentially confounding age-related changes in expanded clonotypes. Compared with the aged group, more naive CD4+ T cells, fewer expanded clones and increased TCR diversity were shown by the long-lived group, suggesting age selection. Observed TCR beta diversity per million T cells fell roughly linearly with age, and a significant reduction was already apparent by age around 39. Because profiling used bulk unsorted PBMCs, naive and antigen-experienced compartments could not be compared conclusively.

This clonotype was sampled from a man in his forties or fifties in good health. The chain was built from TRBV7-2 and TRBJ1-2, with the D gene not confidently named. What was sequenced was blood. The CDR3 corresponds to CASSVVTRDNGYTF. The DNA reads TGTGCCAGCAGCGTCGTTACTAGAGACAATGGCTACACCTTC.